This entry features one T cell receptor (beta chain) sequence. This specimen comes from a study of blood T cell repertoires in COVID-19. The overall study: Sites in the United States, Italy and Spain provided acute and convalescent COVID-19 samples. In each case, the material was cDNA or gDNA derived from T cells, B-cell-depleted T cells, or PBMCs.

Original data processing: Reference gene primer amplification gave nucleated cell count estimates. Profiling relied on immunoSEQ multiplex PCR, and the TCRdb table lists in-frame clones only, not all of them. The D gene and trimming were derived from the DNA, and the V and J assignments and clone size from that table. The top ten clones hold approximately 2.6% of a sample with a few hundred thousand clones, approximately 91% of them seen once. The CDR3 totals 14 residues. V lost 1 base and J lost 6; bases outside the gene matches: 5. Germline CDR1 SQVTM, CDR2 ANQGSEA. A Seattle source enrolled patients during active infection and followed them longitudinally.

The rearrangement joins TRBV29-1 to TRBJ2-1; 8 bases are a match to TRBD1. This receptor was identified in a person under 35 with COVID-19, enrolled during active disease. Input material: peripheral blood. The CDR3 here is CSVEGTGIINEQFF. The CDR3 coding sequence is TGCAGCGTTGAAGGGACAGGGATCATCAATGAGCAGTTCTTC.